A selection of T cell receptor beta chains follows, all from one sample in a study of PD-1 and CTLA-4 blockade in melanoma. Data came from immunoSEQ multiplex PCR; TCRdb stores just in-frame clones and leaves some out. The sample shows around 21,000 clones, approximately 89% of them seen only once. Specimen: CD8+ T cells from peripheral blood, collected before anti-PD-1 treatment. The receptors were gathered from a human donor with melanoma. CDR3s include the opening cysteine and the closing phenylalanine or tryptophan. The order of the fields is V gene, clone size, D gene, J gene, CDR3 protein, CDR3 DNA. The D gene is left open where the match is weak. Clone sizes are given selectively: once, few, many, or a class where the clone is expanded.

v_gene: TRBV12-3/TRBV12-4
abundance: NA
d_gene: TRBD1
j_gene: TRBJ1-2
CDR3aa: CASSQGQHYGYTF
CDR3nt: TGTGCCAGCAGTCAGGGACAGCACTATGGCTACACCTTC

v_gene: TRBV9
abundance: once
d_gene: NA
j_gene: TRBJ2-3
CDR3aa: CASSGAGNTQYF
CDR3nt: TGTGCCAGCAGCGGGGCGGGGAATACGCAGTATTTT

v_gene: TRBV29-1
abundance: once
d_gene: NA
j_gene: TRBJ1-2
CDR3aa: CSVEEEGGYTF
CDR3nt: TGCAGCGTTGAAGAAGAGGGTGGCTACACCTTC

v_gene: TRBV14
abundance: NA
d_gene: NA
j_gene: TRBJ1-4
CDR3aa: CASSQGKRMTNEKLFF
CDR3nt: TGTGCCAGCAGCCAAGGAAAACGGATGACTAATGAAAAACTGTTTTTT

v_gene: TRBV4-3
abundance: NA
d_gene: NA
j_gene: TRBJ1-3
CDR3aa: CASSQDGVYSGNTIYF
CDR3nt: TGCGCCAGCAGCCAAGATGGGGTGTACTCTGGAAACACCATATATTTT

v_gene: TRBV5-1
abundance: NA
d_gene: NA
j_gene: TRBJ1-2
CDR3aa: CASSLAGGHGYTF
CDR3nt: TGCGCCAGCAGCTTGGCCGGGGGCCATGGCTACACCTTC

v_gene: TRBV9
abundance: once
d_gene: TRBD1
j_gene: TRBJ2-1
CDR3aa: CASSRTGELNEQFF
CDR3nt: TGTGCCAGCAGTAGGACAGGGGAGCTAAATGAGCAGTTCTTC

v_gene: TRBV12-3/TRBV12-4
abundance: NA
d_gene: NA
j_gene: TRBJ1-2
CDR3aa: CASSSGWGNTF
CDR3nt: TGTGCCAGCAGTTCAGGATGGGGAAACACCTTC

v_gene: TRBV4-1
abundance: NA
d_gene: NA
j_gene: TRBJ2-7
CDR3aa: CASSPTGNYEQYF
CDR3nt: TGCGCCAGCAGCCCAACAGGGAACTACGAGCAGTACTTC

v_gene: TRBV19
abundance: NA
d_gene: NA
j_gene: TRBJ1-2
CDR3aa: CASIGSGQLYGYTF
CDR3nt: TGTGCCAGTATTGGGTCCGGGCAGCTCTATGGCTACACCTTC

v_gene: TRBV13
abundance: NA
d_gene: TRBD1
j_gene: TRBJ1-6
CDR3aa: CASTVNRGIDSPLHF
CDR3nt: TGTGCCAGCACCGTGAACAGGGGCATTGATTCACCCCTCCACTTT

v_gene: TRBV4-3
abundance: NA
d_gene: NA
j_gene: TRBJ1-1
CDR3aa: CASSQDERRNTEAFF
CDR3nt: TGCGCCAGCAGCCAAGACGAACGACGGAACACTGAAGCTTTCTTT

v_gene: TRBV27
abundance: NA
d_gene: TRBD1
j_gene: TRBJ1-2
CDR3aa: CASRDRYPFNYGYTF
CDR3nt: TGTGCCAGCCGGGACAGGTACCCCTTTAACTATGGCTACACCTTC

v_gene: TRBV5-1
abundance: NA
d_gene: NA
j_gene: TRBJ2-7
CDR3aa: CASSLTGIYEQYF
CDR3nt: TGCGCCAGCAGCTTAACAGGAATCTACGAGCAGTACTTC

v_gene: TRBV6-5
abundance: NA
d_gene: NA
j_gene: TRBJ1-6
CDR3aa: CASSPRSSYNSPLHF
CDR3nt: TGTGCCAGCAGTCCACGGAGCTCCTATAATTCACCCCTCCACTTT

v_gene: TRBV19
abundance: NA
d_gene: NA
j_gene: TRBJ2-4
CDR3aa: CASSILTGWDKNIQYF
CDR3nt: TGTGCCAGTAGTATTTTAACGGGGTGGGACAAAAACATTCAGTACTTC

v_gene: TRBV29-1
abundance: NA
d_gene: TRBD1
j_gene: TRBJ2-2
CDR3aa: CSVVIDRDPKKLFF
CDR3nt: TGCAGCGTCGTTATTGACAGGGACCCGAAGAAGCTGTTTTTT

v_gene: TRBV19
abundance: NA
d_gene: NA
j_gene: TRBJ2-7
CDR3aa: CASSMSGYEQYF
CDR3nt: TGTGCCAGTAGTATGTCTGGGTACGAGCAGTACTTC

v_gene: TRBV6-6
abundance: few
d_gene: NA
j_gene: TRBJ1-1
CDR3aa: CASSYRDTEAFF
CDR3nt: TGTGCCAGCAGTTACAGGGATACTGAAGCTTTCTTT

v_gene: TRBV7-9
abundance: NA
d_gene: NA
j_gene: TRBJ2-1
CDR3aa: CASSSGTAENNEQFF
CDR3nt: TGTGCCAGCAGCTCCGGGACGGCCGAGAACAATGAGCAGTTCTTC

v_gene: TRBV7-8
abundance: NA
d_gene: NA
j_gene: TRBJ1-2
CDR3aa: CASSPPLAANYGYTF
CDR3nt: TGTGCCAGCAGCCCCCCCTTGGCGGCTAACTATGGCTACACCTTC

v_gene: TRBV3-1/TRBV3-2
abundance: NA
d_gene: NA
j_gene: TRBJ2-2
CDR3aa: CASSHLTSGTTNTGELFF
CDR3nt: TGTGCCAGCAGCCACCTGACTTCCGGGACCACGAACACCGGGGAGCTGTTTTTT

v_gene: TRBV7-9
abundance: NA
d_gene: TRBD1
j_gene: TRBJ1-2
CDR3aa: CASSLEQGRNYGYTF
CDR3nt: TGTGCCAGCAGCTTAGAACAGGGGCGTAACTATGGCTACACCTTC

v_gene: TRBV28
abundance: few
d_gene: TRBD2
j_gene: TRBJ2-7
CDR3aa: CASSTLAGGFEQYF
CDR3nt: TGTGCCAGCAGCACCCTAGCGGGGGGCTTCGAGCAGTACTTC

v_gene: TRBV6-5
abundance: NA
d_gene: TRBD1
j_gene: TRBJ2-5
CDR3aa: CASSLTGAWETQYF
CDR3nt: TGTGCCAGCAGTTTAACAGGGGCCTGGGAGACCCAGTACTTC

v_gene: TRBV3-1/TRBV3-2
abundance: NA
d_gene: TRBD2
j_gene: TRBJ2-5
CDR3aa: CASSQVGTSGLRRETQYF
CDR3nt: TGTGCCAGCAGCCAAGTCGGGACTAGCGGGTTACGGAGAGAGACCCAGTACTTC

v_gene: TRBV27
abundance: NA
d_gene: NA
j_gene: TRBJ2-1
CDR3aa: CASRIGGLAGSYNEQFF
CDR3nt: TGTGCCAGCAGGATAGGGGGCCTAGCGGGCTCCTACAATGAGCAGTTCTTC

v_gene: TRBV18
abundance: NA
d_gene: NA
j_gene: TRBJ2-5
CDR3aa: CASSGRDWEETQYF
CDR3nt: TGTGCCAGCTCAGGAAGGGACTGGGAAGAGACCCAGTACTTC

v_gene: TRBV7-9
abundance: NA
d_gene: NA
j_gene: TRBJ2-1
CDR3aa: CASSREGWGNNEQFF
CDR3nt: TGTGCCAGCAGCCGAGAAGGGTGGGGGAACAATGAGCAGTTCTTC

v_gene: TRBV6-5
abundance: NA
d_gene: NA
j_gene: TRBJ1-1
CDR3aa: CASSPGSTEAFF
CDR3nt: TGTGCCAGCAGTCCAGGGTCCACTGAAGCTTTCTTT

v_gene: TRBV27
abundance: NA
d_gene: TRBD1
j_gene: TRBJ1-1
CDR3aa: CASSLGQGLNTEAFF
CDR3nt: TGTGCCAGCAGTTTAGGACAGGGCCTGAACACTGAAGCTTTCTTT

v_gene: TRBV6-5
abundance: NA
d_gene: NA
j_gene: TRBJ2-3
CDR3aa: CASSYGTDTQYF
CDR3nt: TGTGCCAGCAGTTACGGGACAGATACGCAGTATTTT

v_gene: TRBV2
abundance: NA
d_gene: TRBD2
j_gene: TRBJ2-5
CDR3aa: CASTTGAGGQETQYF
CDR3nt: TGTGCCAGCACCACCGGCGCGGGGGGCCAAGAGACCCAGTACTTC

v_gene: TRBV11-2
abundance: NA
d_gene: NA
j_gene: TRBJ2-1
CDR3aa: CASSFPSANNEQFF
CDR3nt: TGTGCCAGCAGCTTCCCTAGCGCGAACAATGAGCAGTTCTTC

v_gene: TRBV7-8
abundance: NA
d_gene: TRBD1
j_gene: TRBJ1-5
CDR3aa: CASSRTDRGLNQPQHF
CDR3nt: TGTGCCAGCAGCCGAACGGACAGGGGCCTAAATCAGCCCCAGCATTTT

v_gene: TRBV5-5
abundance: NA
d_gene: NA
j_gene: TRBJ1-5
CDR3aa: CASSLYSNQPQHF
CDR3nt: TGTGCCAGCAGCTTGTACAGCAATCAGCCCCAGCATTTT

v_gene: TRBV7-9
abundance: NA
d_gene: NA
j_gene: TRBJ1-1
CDR3aa: CASSSAGRTIWEANTEAFF
CDR3nt: TGTGCCAGCAGCTCTGCTGGACGGACAATATGGGAGGCGAACACTGAAGCTTTCTTT

v_gene: TRBV4-1
abundance: NA
d_gene: TRBD1
j_gene: TRBJ1-6
CDR3aa: CASSPLGQGHSPLHF
CDR3nt: TGCGCCAGCAGCCCACTCGGACAGGGACATTCACCCCTCCACTTT

v_gene: TRBV27
abundance: NA
d_gene: NA
j_gene: TRBJ2-7
CDR3aa: CASSPLGGALSYEQYF
CDR3nt: TGTGCCAGCAGTCCCCTGGGGGGGGCCCTCTCCTACGAGCAGTACTTC

v_gene: TRBV6-5
abundance: NA
d_gene: NA
j_gene: TRBJ2-5
CDR3aa: CASSYSGLGETQYF
CDR3nt: TGTGCCAGCAGTTACTCGGGACTTGGGGAGACCCAGTACTTC

v_gene: TRBV4-1
abundance: NA
d_gene: NA
j_gene: TRBJ2-3
CDR3aa: CASSQEPTSTDTQYF
CDR3nt: TGCGCCAGCAGCCAAGAGCCGACTAGCACAGATACGCAGTATTTT

v_gene: TRBV7-9
abundance: NA
d_gene: NA
j_gene: TRBJ2-5
CDR3aa: CASSFRLQETQYF
CDR3nt: TGTGCCAGCAGCTTCCGGCTTCAAGAGACCCAGTACTTC

v_gene: TRBV19
abundance: NA
d_gene: TRBD1
j_gene: TRBJ1-1
CDR3aa: CASSTRQGVTEAFF
CDR3nt: TGTGCCAGTAGTACCCGACAGGGGGTCACTGAAGCTTTCTTT

v_gene: TRBV3-1/TRBV3-2
abundance: once
d_gene: NA
j_gene: TRBJ1-5
CDR3aa: CASSQESEGRNSNQPQHF
CDR3nt: TGTGCCAGCAGCCAAGAAAGTGAGGGACGGAATAGCAATCAGCCCCAGCATTTT

v_gene: TRBV14
abundance: NA
d_gene: NA
j_gene: TRBJ1-1
CDR3aa: CASSQAEGSEAFF
CDR3nt: TGTGCCAGCAGCCAAGCTGAAGGTTCTGAAGCTTTCTTT

v_gene: TRBV19
abundance: NA
d_gene: NA
j_gene: TRBJ1-6
CDR3aa: CASSIGTSQESLHF
CDR3nt: TGTGCCAGTAGTATTGGGACATCCCAGGAGTCCCTCCACTTT

v_gene: TRBV7-3
abundance: NA
d_gene: TRBD2
j_gene: TRBJ2-1
CDR3aa: CASSLSGGANNEQFF
CDR3nt: TGTGCCAGCAGCTTAAGCGGGGGGGCAAACAATGAGCAGTTCTTC

v_gene: TRBV7-6
abundance: NA
d_gene: NA
j_gene: TRBJ1-4
CDR3aa: CASSLGQGELFF
CDR3nt: TGTGCCAGCAGCTTAGGTCAGGGCGAACTGTTTTTT

v_gene: TRBV29-1
abundance: NA
d_gene: NA
j_gene: TRBJ2-7
CDR3aa: CSVEGRGESYEQYF
CDR3nt: TGCAGCGTTGAGGGTAGGGGGGAATCCTACGAGCAGTACTTC